The clone carrying this T cell receptor beta chain was picked up one time. As yet, its antigen is unknown. CDR3 length equals 15 residues. CDR1 and CDR2 (germline): SGHTA, FQGNSA. The V segment lost 3 bases and the J segment 3 bases; nucleotides outside the gene matches: 6. The data stem from a study of blood T cells in healthy people across ages. General observations from the study: Among T cells, TCR beta diversity per million cells dropped roughly linearly as age rose. Nothing was known about donor CMV status, and this possibly confounded expanded clonotype changes.

PCR was performed a second time for about 7 to 12 cycles using a sample-barcoded 5' primer and a J-beta primer mix. Unique molecular identifiers of 12 random nucleotides labeled each cDNA. TCRdb reanalysed the 5' RACE reads using MiXCR and keeps one entry per CDR3 protein. This table holds around 1.1 million distinct CDR3 sequences, around two fifths found once. Donors ranged from roughly 6 to 100 years old and were healthy Caucasians in Russia. The chain carries TRBV7-2 and TRBJ1-1; TRBD1 matches 8 bases. Sequencing input: blood. The TCR comes from a young man in good health. The CDR3 here is CASSFDRGFYTEAFF. Here the CDR3 DNA reads TGTGCCAGCAGCTTTGACAGGGGATTCTACACTGAAGCTTTCTTT.